The present TCR beta chain was sequenced within a study of PD-1 blockade in classical Hodgkin lymphoma. Study-wide results and caveats: In CD4+ cells, TCR diversity went up significantly by C4D1, but in CD8+ cells it did not. Excluded were patients who started nivolumab under 1 year after ASCT, a group that had lower diversity. A reduction in baseline TCR diversity was reportedly seen in newly diagnosed patients relative to healthy donors. Baseline diversity was lower in partial responders and progressors than complete responders.

Concerning this clone itself: What it binds is not known.

The data were produced by immunoSEQ multiplex PCR, yet TCRdb's version contains in-frame clones alone and is incomplete. The table records 130,000 to 150,000 clones, 78% of them present only once. Relapses following autologous stem cell transplantation were seen in all patients, with brentuximab vedotin exposure varying. This receptor was obtained from a human donor with classical Hodgkin lymphoma. The input for sequencing was peripheral blood mononuclear cells (PBMCs), taken before the second cycle of nivolumab.

The CDR3 DNA sequence: TGTGCCAGCAGTGGGGGCGGCCAGTCCTCCTATAATTCACCCCTCCACTTT. Translated, it gives CASSGGGQSSYNSPLHF. The gene calls are TRBV2 and TRBJ1-6; a weak D match, TRBD1 (5 bases). Looked up from germline, CDR1 is SNHLY and CDR2 is FYNNEI. This CDR3 has 17 residues. V lost 4 bases to trimming and J lost 0 bases, with 13 bases between them.